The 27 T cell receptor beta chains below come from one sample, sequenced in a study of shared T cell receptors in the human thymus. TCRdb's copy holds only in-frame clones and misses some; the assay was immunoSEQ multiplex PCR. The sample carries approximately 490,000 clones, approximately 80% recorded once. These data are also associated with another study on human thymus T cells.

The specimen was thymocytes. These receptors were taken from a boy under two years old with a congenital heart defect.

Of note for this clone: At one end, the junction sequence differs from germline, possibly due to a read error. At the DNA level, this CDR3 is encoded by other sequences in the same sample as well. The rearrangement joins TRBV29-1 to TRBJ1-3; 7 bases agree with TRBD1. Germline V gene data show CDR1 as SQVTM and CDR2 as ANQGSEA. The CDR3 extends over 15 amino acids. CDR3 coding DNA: TGCAGCGTTGAAATCGAGGGGGCGCGAGGAAACACCATATACTTT. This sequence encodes CSVEIEGARGNTIYF.

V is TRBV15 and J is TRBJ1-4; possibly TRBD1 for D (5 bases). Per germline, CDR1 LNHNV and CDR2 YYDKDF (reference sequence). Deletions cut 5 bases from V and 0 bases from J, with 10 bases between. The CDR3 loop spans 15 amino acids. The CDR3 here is CATSGRVATNEKLFF. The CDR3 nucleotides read TGTGCCACCAGCGGCAGGGTTGCAACTAATGAAAAACTGTTTTTT. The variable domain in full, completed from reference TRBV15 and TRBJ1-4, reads DAMVIQNPRYQVTQFGKPVTLSCSQTLNHNVMYWYQQKSSQAPKLLFHYYDKDFNNEADTPDNFQSRRPNTSFCFLDIRSPGLGDTAMYLCATSGRVATNEKLFFGSGTQLSVL.

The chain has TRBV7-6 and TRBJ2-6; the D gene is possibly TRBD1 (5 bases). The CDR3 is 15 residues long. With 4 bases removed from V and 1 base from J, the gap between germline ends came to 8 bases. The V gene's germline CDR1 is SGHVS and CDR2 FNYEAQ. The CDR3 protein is CASSSSGSGANVLTF. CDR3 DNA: TGTGCCAGCAGCTCCTCAGGGTCTGGGGCCAACGTCCTGACTTTC.

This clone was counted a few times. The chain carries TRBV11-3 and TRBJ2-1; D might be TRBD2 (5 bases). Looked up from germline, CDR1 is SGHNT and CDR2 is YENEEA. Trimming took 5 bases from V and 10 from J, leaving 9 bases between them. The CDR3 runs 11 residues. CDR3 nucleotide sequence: TGTGCCAGCAGCCACCGGGGAGAGCAGTTCTTC. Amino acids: CASSHRGEQFF. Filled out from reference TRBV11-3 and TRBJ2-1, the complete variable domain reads EAGVVQSPRYKIIEKKQPVAFWCNPISGHNTLYWYLQNLGQGPELLIRYENEEAVDDSQLPKDRFSAERLKGVDSTLKIQPAELGDSAVYLCASSHRGEQFFGPGTRLTVL.

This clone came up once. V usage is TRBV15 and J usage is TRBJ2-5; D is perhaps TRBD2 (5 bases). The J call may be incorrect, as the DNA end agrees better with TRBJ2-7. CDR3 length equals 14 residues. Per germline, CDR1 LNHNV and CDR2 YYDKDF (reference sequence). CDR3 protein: CATSRDYGIYEQYF. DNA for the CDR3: TGTGCCACCAGCAGAGACTACGGGATCTACGAGCAGTACTTC.

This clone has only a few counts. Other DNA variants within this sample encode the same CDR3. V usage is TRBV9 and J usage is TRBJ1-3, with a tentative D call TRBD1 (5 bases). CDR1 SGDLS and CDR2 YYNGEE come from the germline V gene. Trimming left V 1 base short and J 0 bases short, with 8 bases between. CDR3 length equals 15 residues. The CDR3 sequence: CASSVTGRSGNTIYF. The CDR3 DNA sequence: TGTGCCAGCAGCGTAACAGGCCGCTCTGGAAACACCATATATTTT.

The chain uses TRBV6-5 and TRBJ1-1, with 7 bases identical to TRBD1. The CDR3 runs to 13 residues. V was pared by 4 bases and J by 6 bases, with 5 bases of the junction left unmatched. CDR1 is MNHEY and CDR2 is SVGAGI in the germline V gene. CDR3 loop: CASSSRGGPEAFF. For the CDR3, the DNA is TGTGCCAGCAGTTCCCGAGGGGGCCCTGAAGCTTTCTTT.

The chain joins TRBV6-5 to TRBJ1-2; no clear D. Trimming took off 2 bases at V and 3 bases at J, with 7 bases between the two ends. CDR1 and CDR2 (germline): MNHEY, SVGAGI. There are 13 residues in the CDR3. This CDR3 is CASSYGQYYGYTF. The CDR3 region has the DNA TGTGCCAGCAGTTACGGGCAGTACTATGGCTACACCTTC.

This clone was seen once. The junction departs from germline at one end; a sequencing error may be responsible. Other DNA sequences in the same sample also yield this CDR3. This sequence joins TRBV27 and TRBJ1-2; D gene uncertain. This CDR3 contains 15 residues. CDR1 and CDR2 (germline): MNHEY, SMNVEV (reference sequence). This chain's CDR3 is CASSSLLEDNYGYTF. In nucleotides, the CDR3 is TGTGCCAGCAGTTCGTTGTTGGAGGATAACTATGGTTACACCTTC.

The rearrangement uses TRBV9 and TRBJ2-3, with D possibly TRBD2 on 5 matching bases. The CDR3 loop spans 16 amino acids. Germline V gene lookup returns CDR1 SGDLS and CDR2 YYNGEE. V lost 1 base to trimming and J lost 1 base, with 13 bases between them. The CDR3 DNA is TGTGCCAGCAGCGTAAACACGGAGAGGGGCACAGATACGCAGTATTTT. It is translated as CASSVNTERGTDTQYF.

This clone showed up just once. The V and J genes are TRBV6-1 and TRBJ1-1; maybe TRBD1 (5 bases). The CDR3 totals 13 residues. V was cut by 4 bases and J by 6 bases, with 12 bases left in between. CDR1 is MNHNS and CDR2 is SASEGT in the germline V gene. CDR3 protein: CASSGRRGAEAFF. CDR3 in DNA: TGTGCCAGCAGTGGGAGACGGGGGGCTGAAGCTTTCTTT.

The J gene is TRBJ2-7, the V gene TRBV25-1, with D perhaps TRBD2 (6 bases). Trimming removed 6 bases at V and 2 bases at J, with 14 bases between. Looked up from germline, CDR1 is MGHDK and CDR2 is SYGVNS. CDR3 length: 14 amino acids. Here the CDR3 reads CASSDVWGAYEQYF. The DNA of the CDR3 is TGTGCCAGCAGCGATGTCTGGGGGGCCTACGAGCAGTACTTC.

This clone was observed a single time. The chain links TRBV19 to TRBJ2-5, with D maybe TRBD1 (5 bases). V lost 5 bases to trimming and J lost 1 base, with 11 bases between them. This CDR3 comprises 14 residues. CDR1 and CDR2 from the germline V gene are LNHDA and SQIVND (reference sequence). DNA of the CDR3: TGTGCCAGTAGTCAAGGGCAGGGCCAAGAGACCCAGTACTTC. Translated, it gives CASSQGQGQETQYF.

The CDR3, as DNA: TGTGCCAGCAGCTCTAGCGGGGTACGGAATGAGCAGTTCTTC. This translates into CASSSSGVRNEQFF. The genes are TRBV5-4 and TRBJ2-1, with 9 bases matching TRBD2. Germline lookup yields CDR1 SGHNT and CDR2 YYREEE (reference sequence). V lost 3 bases and J lost 7; bases outside the gene matches: 5. This CDR3 has 14 amino acids.

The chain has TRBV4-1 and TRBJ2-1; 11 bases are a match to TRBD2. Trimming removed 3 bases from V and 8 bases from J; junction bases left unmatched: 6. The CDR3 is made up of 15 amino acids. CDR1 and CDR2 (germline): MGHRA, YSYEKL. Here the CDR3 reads CASSQRTSGSHEQFF. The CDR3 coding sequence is TGCGCCAGCAGCCAGCGCACTAGCGGGAGTCATGAGCAGTTCTTC.

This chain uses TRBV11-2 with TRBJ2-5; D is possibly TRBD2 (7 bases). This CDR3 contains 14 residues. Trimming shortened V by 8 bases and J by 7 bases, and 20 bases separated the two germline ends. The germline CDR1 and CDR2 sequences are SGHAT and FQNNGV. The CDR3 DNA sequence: TGTGCCAGCCAAGGGGGGGTCAACTTAGGGACCCAGTACTTC. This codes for CASQGGVNLGTQYF.

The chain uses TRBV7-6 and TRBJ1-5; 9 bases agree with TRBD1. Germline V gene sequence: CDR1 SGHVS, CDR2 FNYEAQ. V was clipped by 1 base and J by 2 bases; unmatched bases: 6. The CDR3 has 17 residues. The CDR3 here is CASSLGTGAGGNQPQHF. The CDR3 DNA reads TGTGCCAGCAGCTTAGGGACAGGGGCGGGCGGCAATCAGCCCCAGCATTTT. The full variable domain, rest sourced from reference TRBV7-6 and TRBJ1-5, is GAGVSQSPRYKVTKRGQDVALRCDPISGHVSLYWYRQALGQGPEFLTYFNYEAQQDKSGLPNDRFSAERPEGSISTLTIQRTEQRDSAMYRCASSLGTGAGGNQPQHFGDGTRLSIL.

The CDR3 is CASSKGGGYTF. In DNA form, the CDR3 reads TGTGCCAGCAGCAAAGGGGGTGGCTACACCTTC. The chain has TRBV7-8 and TRBJ1-2; perhaps TRBD1 as D (6 bases). CDR3 length: 11 amino acids. Trimming stripped 5 bases from V and 7 bases from J, with 8 bases between. Germline CDR1 and CDR2: SGHVS and FQNEAQ. The full variable domain, completed using reference TRBV7-8 and TRBJ1-2, is GAGVSQSPRYKVAKRGQDVALRCDPISGHVSLFWYQQALGQGPEFLTYFQNEAQLDKSGLPSDRFFAERPEGSVSTLKIQRTQQEDSAVYLCASSKGGGYTFGSGTRLTVV.

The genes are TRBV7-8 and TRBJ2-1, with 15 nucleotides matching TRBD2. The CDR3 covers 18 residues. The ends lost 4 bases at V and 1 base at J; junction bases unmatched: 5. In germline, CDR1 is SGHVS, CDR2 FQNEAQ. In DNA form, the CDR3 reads TGTGCCAGCAGCTCGGGACTAGCGGGGGGCAAATCCTACAATGAGCAGTTCTTC. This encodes CASSSGLAGGKSYNEQFF.

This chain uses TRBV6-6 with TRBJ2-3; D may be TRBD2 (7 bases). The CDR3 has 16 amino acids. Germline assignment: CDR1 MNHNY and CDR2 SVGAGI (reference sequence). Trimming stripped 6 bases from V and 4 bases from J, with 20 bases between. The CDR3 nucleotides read TGTGCCAGCAGGGGGACACTAGCGCCCTTTCCAGATACGCAGTATTTT. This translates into CASRGTLAPFPDTQYF.

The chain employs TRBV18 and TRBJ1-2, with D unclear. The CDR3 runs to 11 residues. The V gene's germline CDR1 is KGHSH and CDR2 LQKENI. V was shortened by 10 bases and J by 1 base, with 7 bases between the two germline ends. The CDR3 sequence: CAIRHNYGYTF. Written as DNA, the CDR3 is TGTGCCATCAGACATAACTATGGCTACACCTTC.

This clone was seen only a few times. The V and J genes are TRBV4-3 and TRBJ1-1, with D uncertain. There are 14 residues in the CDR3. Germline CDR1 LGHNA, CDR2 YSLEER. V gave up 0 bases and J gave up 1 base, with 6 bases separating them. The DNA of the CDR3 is TGCGCCAGCAGCCAAGATCCTCGGAACACTGAAGCTTTCTTT. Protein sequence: CASSQDPRNTEAFF.

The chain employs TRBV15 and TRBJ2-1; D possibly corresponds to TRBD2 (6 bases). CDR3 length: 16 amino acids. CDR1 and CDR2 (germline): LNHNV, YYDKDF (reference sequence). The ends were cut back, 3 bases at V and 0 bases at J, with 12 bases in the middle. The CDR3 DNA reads TGTGCCACCAGCAGGGGTGACGGGAGCTCCTACAATGAGCAGTTCTTC. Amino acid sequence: CATSRGDGSSYNEQFF.

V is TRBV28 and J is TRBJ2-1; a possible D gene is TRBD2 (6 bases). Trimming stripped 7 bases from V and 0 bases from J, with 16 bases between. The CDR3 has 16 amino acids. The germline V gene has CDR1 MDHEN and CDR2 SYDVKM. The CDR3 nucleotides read TGTGCCAGCACCCTTTCTAGCGTCCCCTCCTACAATGAGCAGTTCTTC. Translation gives CASTLSSVPSYNEQFF.

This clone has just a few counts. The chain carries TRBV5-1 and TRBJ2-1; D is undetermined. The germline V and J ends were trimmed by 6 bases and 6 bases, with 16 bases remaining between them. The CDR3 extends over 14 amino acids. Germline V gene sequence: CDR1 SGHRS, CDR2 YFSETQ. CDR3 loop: CASTPDWSLNEQFF. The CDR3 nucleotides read TGCGCCAGCACCCCCGACTGGTCACTCAATGAGCAGTTCTTC.

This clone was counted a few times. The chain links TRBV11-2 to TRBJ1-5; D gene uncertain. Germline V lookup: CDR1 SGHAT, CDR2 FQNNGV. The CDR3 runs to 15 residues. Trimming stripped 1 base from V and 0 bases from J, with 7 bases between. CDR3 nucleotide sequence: TGTGCCAGCAGCTTAGGACTGAATAGCAATCAGCCCCAGCATTTT. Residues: CASSLGLNSNQPQHF.

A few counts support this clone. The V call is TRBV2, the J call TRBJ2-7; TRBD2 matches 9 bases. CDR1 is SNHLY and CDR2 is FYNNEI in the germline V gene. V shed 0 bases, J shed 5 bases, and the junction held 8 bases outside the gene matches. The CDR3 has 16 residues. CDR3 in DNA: TGTGCCAGCAGTGAAGCGCTTGCGGGAGGGCCCCACGAGCAGTACTTC. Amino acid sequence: CASSEALAGGPHEQYF.